The clone carrying this T cell receptor beta chain occurred a few times. The antigen remains undetermined. The sample belongs to a study of cytomegalovirus exposure and HLA in healthy donors. Every donor was a healthy person donating bone marrow. A multiplex PCR was run with 60 Vbeta primers and 13 Jbeta primers. Profiling relied on immunoSEQ multiplex PCR, and the TCRdb table lists in-frame clones only, not all of them. This sample has about 86,000 clones, with around three quarters found just once. Study results and caveats: Presence/absence results assume similar sequencing depth per donor, which may not hold. Researchers reported that a few CMV-associated chains were confirmed in vitro as CMV antigen-specific. There were several of the most significant clusters that appeared linked to common viral pathogens in a later analysis.

This CDR3 region has 14 residues. Germline V CDR1 and CDR2: MDHEN, SYDVKM. The V gene lost 5 bases and the J gene lost 2 bases, with 10 bases spanning the gap. The specimen was PBMCs. V and J are TRBV28 and TRBJ1-5, with no clear D. The TCR comes from a man aged 55 to 70 in good health and CMV-seronegative. CDR3 DNA sequence: TGTGCCAGCAGTGGAGACTACGGCAATCAGCCCCAGCATTTT. The encoded protein is CASSGDYGNQPQHF. Complete variable domain (other parts from reference TRBV28 and TRBJ1-5): DVKVTQSSRYLVKRTGEKVFLECVQDMDHENMFWYRQDPGLGLRLIYFSYDVKMKEKGDIPEGYSVSREKKERFSLILESASTNQTSMYLCASSGDYGNQPQHFGDGTRLSIL.